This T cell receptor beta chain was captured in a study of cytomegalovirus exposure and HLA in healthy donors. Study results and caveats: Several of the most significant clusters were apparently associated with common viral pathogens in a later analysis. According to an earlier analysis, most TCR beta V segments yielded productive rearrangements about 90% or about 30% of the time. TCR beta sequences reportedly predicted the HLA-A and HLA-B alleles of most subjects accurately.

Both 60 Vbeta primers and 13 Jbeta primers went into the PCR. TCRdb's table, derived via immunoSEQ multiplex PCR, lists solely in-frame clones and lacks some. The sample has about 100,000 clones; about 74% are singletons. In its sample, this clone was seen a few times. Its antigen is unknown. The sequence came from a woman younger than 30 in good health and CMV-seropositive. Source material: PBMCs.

This CDR3 is CASSQKGVNTEAFF. DNA of the CDR3: TGTGCCAGCAGCCAAAAAGGGGTGAACACTGAAGCTTTCTTT. The rearrangement uses TRBV14 and TRBJ1-1, with D possibly TRBD1 on 5 matching bases. Trimming took 2 bases from V and 0 from J, leaving 7 bases between them. Germline V CDR1 and CDR2: SGHDN, FVKESK. The CDR3 is made up of 14 amino acids.